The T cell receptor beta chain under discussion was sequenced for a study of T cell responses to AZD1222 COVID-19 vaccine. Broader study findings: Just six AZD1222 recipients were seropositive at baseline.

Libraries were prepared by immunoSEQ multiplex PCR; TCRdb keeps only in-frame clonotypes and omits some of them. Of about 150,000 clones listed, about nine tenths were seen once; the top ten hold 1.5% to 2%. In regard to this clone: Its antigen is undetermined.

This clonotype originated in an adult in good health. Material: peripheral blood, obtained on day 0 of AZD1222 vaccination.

The CDR3 DNA reads as TGTGCCAGCAGTCGAGGGACCACCGACAATGAGCAGTTCTTC. It yields the protein CASSRGTTDNEQFF. The chain couples TRBV27 to TRBJ2-1; either TRBD1 or TRBD2 may fit D (5 bases each). This CDR3 is built from 14 residues. With 5 bases removed from V and 5 bases from J, the gap between germline ends came to 13 bases. Germline V gene sequence: CDR1 MNHEY, CDR2 SMNVEV (reference sequence).